This TCR beta chain was captured by sequencing in a study of cytomegalovirus exposure and HLA in healthy donors. Study as a whole: Assignment to the Caucasian-associated ancestry cluster applied to roughly 80% of the approximately 360 genotyped donors.

Findings of the study overall: The analysis excluded some indistinguishable V segments, including TRBV6-2 and TRBV6-3. According to the study, roughly 160 TCR beta chains were cytomegalovirus-associated. V- and J-gene trimming of TCR beta was linked (in a later analysis) to a missense DCLRE1C variant.

This clone was picked up a small number of times. What it recognizes is unknown. The primer mix had 60 Vbeta and 13 Jbeta primers. Profiled with immunoSEQ multiplex PCR; TCRdb holds only in-frame clones, not every one. The sample contains 85,000 to 110,000 clones, approximately 66% of which appear only once. The CDR3 runs to 13 residues. V lost 11 bases to trimming and J lost 4 bases; unmatched junction nucleotides: 7. Germline-derived CDR1 and CDR2 are SGHTA and FQGNSA. The sequenced sample consisted of PBMCs. V usage is TRBV7-2 and J usage is TRBJ2-1; 8 positions match TRBD2. The receptor was isolated from a woman between 45 and 65 years old in good health and CMV-seronegative. For the CDR3, the DNA is TGTGCCCTGGCGGGGGGACCATACAATGAGCAGTTCTTC. Translation gives CALAGGPYNEQFF.